These 5 T cell receptor beta chains were all obtained from the same sample, sequenced in a study of T cell repertoires in cytomegalovirus infection. One entry per CDR3 protein, called by TCRdb with MiXCR from the reads. This table has over 300,000 distinct CDR3 sequences, 9.5% appearing once. Sequenced material: PBMCs. The source is a human donor in good health (CMV status not recorded). Some clones in this sample may be carry-over from other donors' samples.

V gene TRBV28 combines with J gene TRBJ1-1, with D uncertain. The CDR3 sequence is 14 residues long. V was pared by 5 bases and J by 1 base, with 11 bases between. The germline V gene has CDR1 MDHEN and CDR2 SYDVKM. CDR3 DNA: TGTGCCAGCAGTCTCCTTCGACAGAACACTGAAGCTTTCTTT. It encodes CASSLLRQNTEAFF.

This clonotype was recorded a few times. This sequence joins TRBV19 and TRBJ1-2, with unresolved D. In germline, CDR1 is LNHDA, CDR2 SQIVND (reference sequence). This CDR3 region has 17 residues. The germline V and J ends were trimmed by 6 bases and 1 base, with 21 bases remaining between them. As DNA, the CDR3 is TGTGCCAGTAGATCCCCGGTTGGAGTTGTGAGTAACTATGGCTACACCTTC. This gives the protein CASRSPVGVVSNYGYTF.

This clonotype was observed a handful of times. This chain links TRBV7-8 with TRBJ1-2; 9 bases align to TRBD1. CDR3 size: 15 residues. Unmatched junction bases numbered 9, after V lost 5 bases and J lost 5 bases. Germline V lookup: CDR1 SGHVS, CDR2 FQNEAQ. CDR3 nucleotide sequence: TGTGCCAGCAGCCCGCGGACAGGGGTCTGGTATGGCTACACCTTC. Translation: CASSPRTGVWYGYTF.

The CDR3 DNA reads TGCAGCGCTCGGACTAGCGGGACTAGCTCCTACGAGCAGTACTTC. Residues: CSARTSGTSSYEQYF. This chain links TRBV29-1 with TRBJ2-7; 12 nucleotides line up with TRBD2. The CDR3 is 15 amino acids. Germline V gene lookup returns CDR1 SQVTM and CDR2 ANQGSEA. J gave up 0 bases and V 7 bases, and 7 bases lay outside the gene matches.

The J gene is TRBJ2-6, the V gene TRBV28; 8 positions match TRBD1. This CDR3 is built from 14 residues. Losses at the gene ends were 6 bases for V and 2 bases for J; bases not matched to a gene: 0. Per the germline V gene, CDR1 is MDHEN and CDR2 is SYDVKM. The CDR3 DNA follows: TGTGCCAGCAGGACAGGGGCTGGGGCCAACGTCCTGACTTTC. Encoded protein: CASRTGAGANVLTF.